This entry describes one T cell receptor (beta chain). Generated by immunoSEQ multiplex PCR, the TCRdb table keeps only in-frame clones and is missing some. The table lists around 290,000 clones, around nine tenths of them singletons. This specimen comes from a study of blood T cell repertoires in COVID-19. For the study at large: Whether acute or convalescent, the COVID-19 samples came from the United States, Italy and Spain. PBMCs, B-cell-depleted T cells, or T cells provided the cDNA or gDNA that made up the material.

Trimming shortened V by 2 bases and J by 7 bases, and 9 bases separated the two germline ends. This CDR3 has 13 residues. CDR1 is MRHNA and CDR2 is SNTAGT in the germline V gene. The clonotype originates from a man aged 35 to 55 with acute or convalescent COVID-19. The chain combines TRBV6-4 with TRBJ1-5; no reliable D call. Sequencing was done on a sample of peripheral blood. CDR3 sequence: CASSDEISQPQHF. CDR3 bases: TGTGCCAGCAGTGACGAGATTAGCCAGCCCCAGCATTTT.